The sequence of this T cell receptor beta chain was determined in a study of blood T cell repertoires in COVID-19. Clones were sequenced by immunoSEQ multiplex PCR, and TCRdb holds only the in-frame ones, with some missing. The sample shows 260,000 or so clones, around 81% of them seen only once. CDR1 is SGHKS, CDR2 YYEKEE, per germline (reference sequence). The CDR3 length is 14 residues. V was shortened by 0 bases and J by 0 bases, with 6 bases between the two germline ends. The sequenced sample was peripheral blood. The chain joins TRBV5-5 to TRBJ1-2; D remains unclear. The receptor was derived from a woman of 80 years or more with COVID-19, enrolled during active disease. The CDR3 loop is CASSLELANYGYTF. The CDR3 coding sequence is TGTGCCAGCAGCTTGGAGTTAGCTAACTATGGCTACACCTTC.